These 2 T cell receptor beta chains share one sample of origin, sequenced in a study of T cells in localized non-small cell lung cancer. Sequencing was performed with immunoSEQ multiplex PCR; in TCRdb, only in-frame clones are kept and a portion is missing. The profile shows 70,000 to 100,000 clones, around 81% of them singletons. Sample: peripheral blood, taken before any cancer treatment. The receptors here all came from a female donor over 55 with stage I lung adenocarcinoma.

The CDR3: CASSARGGPTQETQYF. For the CDR3, the DNA is TGTGCCAGCAGCGCTAGGGGGGGACCTACCCAAGAGACCCAGTACTTC. The chain is built from TRBV7-2 and TRBJ2-5; D possibly corresponds to TRBD2 (7 bases). Germline V gene data show CDR1 as SGHTA and CDR2 as FQGNSA. The ends were cut back, 5 bases at V and 1 base at J, with 17 bases in the middle. The CDR3 totals 16 residues.

The V call is TRBV5-5, the J call TRBJ1-2; 7 bases are shared with TRBD1. Germline assignment: CDR1 SGHKS and CDR2 YYEKEE (reference sequence). This CDR3 spans 14 amino acids. The junction had 6 bases not matched to a gene; V was cut back by 2 bases and J by 5 bases. The CDR3 here is CASSLMDRPYGYTF. As DNA, the CDR3 is TGTGCCAGCAGCTTAATGGACAGGCCATATGGCTACACCTTC.